Listed below are T cell receptor beta chains from one sample, sequenced in a study of blood T cells in healthy people across ages. TCRdb passed the 5' RACE reads through MiXCR, listing each CDR3 protein once. Of about 620,000 distinct CDR3 sequences listed, roughly 21% were seen once; the top ten hold roughly 3.6%. The sequenced sample consisted of blood. The receptors here all came from a man aged 70-80 years in good health. Each CDR3 is given with its conserved first and last residue. Only some rows state a clone size, as once, few, many or a class for expanded clones.

clone_size v_call cdr3_aa
few TRBV29-1 CSVVLAGTETRYF
many TRBV5-1 CASSLEGGTGELFF
. TRBV6-1 CASRARLRRQGAETDTQYF
. TRBV5-5 CASSFPLTSAETQYF
. TRBV6-2/TRBV6-3 CASSYWQDVPGELFF
. TRBV3-1 CASSQVDQGETQYF
few TRBV7-7 CASSPEGAGETQYF
few TRBV7-9 CASSSEGQGYQPQHF
few TRBV2 CASSLRGSDEKLFF
few TRBV27 CASSAGTSGTDTQYF
few TRBV6-4 CASSDTGQGRTQYF
. TRBV11-2 CASSLVGGRNHNEQFF
. TRBV11-2 CASSLVGSGRAITYEQYF
. TRBV3-1 CASSQWGGWTYNEQFF
. TRBV7-2 CASSLDGRSVRYF
. TRBV15 CATSTSKRDRVDEKLFF
. TRBV7-9 CASRGTSNDQFF
few TRBV7-3 CASSLGQSGAQYF
few TRBV6-2/TRBV6-3 CASSSTGGEFTGANVLTF
few TRBV6-6 CASSALSGIGELFF
. TRBV6-6 CASRIDRAEKLFF
. TRBV10-3 CAISDPGGDPGLAGGIYNEQFF
. TRBV9 CASSVGNDNEQFF
. TRBV3-1 CASSQGGQKKAFF
. TRBV29-1 CSVDRAGEQYF
few TRBV5-1 CASSLELVGWFSEQFF
. TRBV20-1 CSVRPGQGITEAFF
few TRBV5-1 CASSSAGVQETQYF
. TRBV20-1 CSARAGAYEQYF
. TRBV20-1 CSASLSQGVTNEKLFF
. TRBV6-1 CAGSESWDRLSTDTQYF
few TRBV12-3/TRBV12-4 CTSSPRGGATLSYGYTF
few TRBV20-1 CSATHGATNEKLFF
. TRBV7-3 CASSPTRQETQYF
many TRBV7-2 CASSLIGGWDEQFF
few TRBV20-1 CSARPLSSYNEQFF
. TRBV7-9 CASSSGTDPWNEQFF
few TRBV14 CASSQETLGYGYTF
. TRBV10-3 CAISPLSTPYNEQFF
many TRBV7-2 CASRRAGGPGETQYF
. TRBV2 CASRTIPDGDEGDIQYF
few TRBV29-1 CSVEDLGGSEADTQYF
. TRBV5-5 CASAVRDSSRNEQFF
few TRBV20-1 CSAVRDPTDTQYF
. TRBV20-1 CSITSGRGADTQYF
few TRBV28 CASSRPGRSYEQYF
. TRBV12-3/TRBV12-4 CASSSSLAGKETQYF